This TCR beta chain was recovered during a study of cytomegalovirus exposure and HLA in healthy donors. The PCR employed 60 Vbeta primers together with 13 Jbeta primers. Produced via immunoSEQ multiplex PCR; TCRdb's table is partial and in-frame only. Recorded here are 65,000 to 95,000 clones; the top ten clones represent about 1.5%. Germline V gives CDR1 MNHNY, CDR2 SVGAGI (reference sequence). The CDR3 totals 13 residues. V lost 4 bases to trimming and J lost 6 bases, with 9 bases between them. Study-wide findings and caveats: Analyzed later, association rates of TCRs varied across HLA loci, with DRB1 most and HLA-C fewest. The later analysis indicated that the majority of CMV-associated TCR beta chains appeared HLA-restricted. In a later analysis, V- and J-gene trimming of beta chains associated with a DCLRE1C missense variant, replicated independently.

About this clone itself: Its antigen is as yet unknown.

The TCR sequence derives from a woman aged 60 to 75 in good health and CMV-seronegative. The source material was PBMCs. The chain recombines TRBV6-6 with TRBJ1-4, with no clear D. CDR3 region: CASSSNIDEKLFF. CDR3 in DNA: TGTGCCAGCAGTTCAAACATCGATGAAAAACTGTTTTTT.